A single sample is the source of the 4 T cell receptor beta chains below, sequenced in a study of cytomegalovirus exposure and HLA in healthy donors. Primers included in the PCR were 60 Vbeta and 13 Jbeta primers. Sequencing used immunoSEQ multiplex PCR; TCRdb keeps in-frame clones, though not all of them. The table records under 80,000 clones, roughly two thirds of them present only once. Sequencing used PBMCs. Source of these receptors: a woman aged 25 to 39 in good health and CMV-seronegative.

The genes are TRBV6-5 and TRBJ1-2; 9 positions agree with TRBD1. The V gene's germline CDR1 is MNHEY and CDR2 SVGAGI. The CDR3 runs 13 residues. V lost 3 bases, J lost 7 bases, and 3 bases stayed unmatched. The CDR3 region has the DNA TGTGCCAGCAGTTATACAGGGGGCTCTGGCTACACCTTC. It specifies CASSYTGGSGYTF.

The chain is built from TRBV28 and TRBJ1-2; 8 positions agree with TRBD1. CDR3 length equals 14 residues. The germline V gene encodes CDR1 MDHEN and CDR2 SYDVKM. After removal of 4 bases from V and 5 bases from J, the junction contained 6 bases not matched to a gene. In nucleotides, the CDR3 is TGTGCCAGCAGTTCGGGACAGGAGGCTTATGGCTACACCTTC. It is translated as CASSSGQEAYGYTF.

CDR3 nucleotides: TGTGCCAGCAGCGTAGGTGATAGCGGGGGGGCCCGAGAGACCCAGTACTTC. Its protein product is CASSVGDSGGARETQYF. This rearrangement joins TRBV9 to TRBJ2-5; TRBD2 matches 11 bases. J was trimmed by 4 bases and V by 0 bases; bases with no gene match: 8. This CDR3 is 17 amino acids long. Germline V gene lookup returns CDR1 SGDLS and CDR2 YYNGEE.

The chain has TRBV7-2 and TRBJ2-3; D not certain. Germline lookup yields CDR1 SGHTA and CDR2 FQGNSA. Trimming shortened V by 1 base and J by 2 bases, and 7 bases separated the two germline ends. CDR3 length equals 14 residues. The CDR3 sequence is CASSLVRNTDTQYF. CDR3 nucleotide sequence: TGTGCCAGCAGCTTAGTGCGGAACACAGATACGCAGTATTTT.